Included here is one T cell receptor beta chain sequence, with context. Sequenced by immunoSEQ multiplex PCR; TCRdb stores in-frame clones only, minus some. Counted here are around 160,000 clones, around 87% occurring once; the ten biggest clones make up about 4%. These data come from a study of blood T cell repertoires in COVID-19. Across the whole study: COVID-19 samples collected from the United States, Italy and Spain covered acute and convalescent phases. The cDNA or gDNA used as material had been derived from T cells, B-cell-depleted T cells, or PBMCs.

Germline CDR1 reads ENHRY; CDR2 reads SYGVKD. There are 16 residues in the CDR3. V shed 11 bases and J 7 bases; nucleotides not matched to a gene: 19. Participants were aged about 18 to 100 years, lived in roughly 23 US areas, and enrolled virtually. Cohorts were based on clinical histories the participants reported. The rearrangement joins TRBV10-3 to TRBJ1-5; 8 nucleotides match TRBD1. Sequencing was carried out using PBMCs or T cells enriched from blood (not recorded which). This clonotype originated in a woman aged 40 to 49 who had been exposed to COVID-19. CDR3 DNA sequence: TGTGCCTCCCAGGGAAGGAGACAGGGGCAGGAGCAGCCCCAGCATTTT. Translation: CASQGRRQGQEQPQHF.